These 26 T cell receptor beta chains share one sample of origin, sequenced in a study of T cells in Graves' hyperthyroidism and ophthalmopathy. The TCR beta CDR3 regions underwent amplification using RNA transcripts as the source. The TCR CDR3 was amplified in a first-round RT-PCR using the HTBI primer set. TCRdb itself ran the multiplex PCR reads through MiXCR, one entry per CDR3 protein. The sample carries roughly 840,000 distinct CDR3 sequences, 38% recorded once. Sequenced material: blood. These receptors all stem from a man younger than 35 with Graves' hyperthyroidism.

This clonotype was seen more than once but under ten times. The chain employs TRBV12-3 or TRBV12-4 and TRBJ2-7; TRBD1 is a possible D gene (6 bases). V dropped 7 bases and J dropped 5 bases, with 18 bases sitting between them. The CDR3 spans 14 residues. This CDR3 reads CASTAGTPRNEQYF. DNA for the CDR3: TGTGCCAGCACCGCCGGGACACCAAGGAACGAGCAGTACTTC.

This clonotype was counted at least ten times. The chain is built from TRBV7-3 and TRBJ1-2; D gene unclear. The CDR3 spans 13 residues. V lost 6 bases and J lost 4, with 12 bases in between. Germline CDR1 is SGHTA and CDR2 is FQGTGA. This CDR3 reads CASSQTLGYGYTF. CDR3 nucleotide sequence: TGTGCCAGCAGTCAAACACTCGGCTATGGCTACACCTTC.

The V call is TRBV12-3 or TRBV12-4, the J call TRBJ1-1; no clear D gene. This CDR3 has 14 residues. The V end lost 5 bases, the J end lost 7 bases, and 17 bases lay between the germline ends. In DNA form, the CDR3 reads TGTGCCAGCAGTCGATCGACGGAGTCAAATGAAGCTTTCTTT. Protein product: CASSRSTESNEAFF.

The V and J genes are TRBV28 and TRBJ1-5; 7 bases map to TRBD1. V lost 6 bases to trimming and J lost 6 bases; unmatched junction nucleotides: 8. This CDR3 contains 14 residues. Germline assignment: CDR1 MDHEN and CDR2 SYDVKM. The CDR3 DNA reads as TGTGCCAGCAGGTCACCGACAGGGACTCAGCCCCAGCATTTT. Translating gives CASRSPTGTQPQHF.

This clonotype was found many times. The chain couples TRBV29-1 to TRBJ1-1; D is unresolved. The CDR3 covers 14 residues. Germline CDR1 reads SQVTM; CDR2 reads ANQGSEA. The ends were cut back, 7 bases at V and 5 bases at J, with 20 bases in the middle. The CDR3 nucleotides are TGCAGCGCTCAAACGGCGGGATGGGGAACTGAAGCTTTCTTT. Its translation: CSAQTAGWGTEAFF.

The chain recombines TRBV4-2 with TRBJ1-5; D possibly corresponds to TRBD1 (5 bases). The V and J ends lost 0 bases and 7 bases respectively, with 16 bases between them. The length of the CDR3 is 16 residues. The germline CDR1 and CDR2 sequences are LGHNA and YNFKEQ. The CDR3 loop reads CASSQEDGGGGQPQHF. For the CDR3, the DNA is TGTGCCAGCAGCCAAGAAGATGGTGGGGGGGGACAGCCCCAGCATTTT.

CDR3: CASSKIQGRNTEAFF. DNA of the CDR3: TGTGCCAGCAGCAAAATTCAGGGTAGGAACACTGAAGCTTTCTTT. V usage is TRBV7-8 and J usage is TRBJ1-1; D might be TRBD1 (5 bases). There are 15 residues in the CDR3. CDR1 and CDR2 from the germline V gene are SGHVS and FQNEAQ. V lost 5 bases and J 1 base, leaving 14 bases between the germline ends.

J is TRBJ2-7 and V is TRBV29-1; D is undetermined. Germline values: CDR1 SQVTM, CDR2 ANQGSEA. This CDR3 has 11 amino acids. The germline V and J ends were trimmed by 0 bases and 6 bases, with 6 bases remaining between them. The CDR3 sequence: CSVEEVGEQYF. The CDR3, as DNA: TGCAGCGTTGAAGAGGTAGGCGAGCAGTACTTC.

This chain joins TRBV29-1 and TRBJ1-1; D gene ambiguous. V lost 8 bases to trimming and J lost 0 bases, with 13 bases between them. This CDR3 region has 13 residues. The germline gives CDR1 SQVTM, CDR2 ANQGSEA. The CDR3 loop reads CSPRAAMNTEAFF. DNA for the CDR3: TGCAGCCCTAGGGCCGCTATGAACACTGAAGCTTTCTTT.

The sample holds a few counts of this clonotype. DNA of the CDR3: TGTGCCAGCAGGATGGGACAGCCCCCGGGCGAGACCCAGTACTTC. Translation: CASRMGQPPGETQYF. The chain has TRBV2 and TRBJ2-5; 7 nucleotides match TRBD1. From germline, CDR1 is SNHLY and CDR2 FYNNEI. The length of the CDR3 is 15 residues. With V trimmed by 6 bases and J by 5 bases, 12 bases remained unmatched.

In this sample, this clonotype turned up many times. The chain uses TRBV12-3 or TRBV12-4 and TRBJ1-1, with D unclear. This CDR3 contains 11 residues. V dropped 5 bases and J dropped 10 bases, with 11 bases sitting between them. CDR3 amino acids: CASSPGPGAFF. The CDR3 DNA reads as TGTGCCAGCAGTCCCGGACCGGGAGCTTTCTTT.

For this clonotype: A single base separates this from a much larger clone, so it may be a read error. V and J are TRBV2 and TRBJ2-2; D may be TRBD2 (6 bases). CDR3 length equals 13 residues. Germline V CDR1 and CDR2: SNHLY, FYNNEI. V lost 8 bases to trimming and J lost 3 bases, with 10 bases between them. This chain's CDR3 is CASAGLDTGELFF. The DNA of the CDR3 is TGTGCCAGCGCGGGGCTGGACACCGGGGAGCTGTTTTTT.

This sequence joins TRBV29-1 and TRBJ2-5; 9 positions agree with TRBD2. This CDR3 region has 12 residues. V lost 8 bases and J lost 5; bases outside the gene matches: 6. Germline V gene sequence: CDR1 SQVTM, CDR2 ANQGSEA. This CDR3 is CSSGLAKETQYF. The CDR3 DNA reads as TGCAGCTCGGGACTAGCCAAGGAGACCCAGTACTTC.

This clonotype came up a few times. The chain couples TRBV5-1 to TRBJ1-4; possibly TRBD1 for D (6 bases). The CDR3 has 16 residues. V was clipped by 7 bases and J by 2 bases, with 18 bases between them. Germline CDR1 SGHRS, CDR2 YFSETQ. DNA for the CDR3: TGCGCCAGCCGACAGGACGTGCTCCCGACTAATGAAAAACTGTTTTTT. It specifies CASRQDVLPTNEKLFF.

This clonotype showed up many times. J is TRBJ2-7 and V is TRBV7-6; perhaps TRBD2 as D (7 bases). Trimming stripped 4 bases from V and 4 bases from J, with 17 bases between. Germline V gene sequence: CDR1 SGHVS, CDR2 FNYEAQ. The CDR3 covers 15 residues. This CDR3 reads CASSWGGTDGYEQYF. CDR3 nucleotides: TGTGCCAGCAGCTGGGGGGGCACAGATGGATACGAGCAGTACTTC.

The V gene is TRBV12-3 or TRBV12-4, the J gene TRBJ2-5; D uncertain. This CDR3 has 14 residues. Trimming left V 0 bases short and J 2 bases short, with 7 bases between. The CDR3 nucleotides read TGTGCCAGCAGTTTAGCGCCCAGGCAAGAGACCCAGTACTTC. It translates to CASSLAPRQETQYF.

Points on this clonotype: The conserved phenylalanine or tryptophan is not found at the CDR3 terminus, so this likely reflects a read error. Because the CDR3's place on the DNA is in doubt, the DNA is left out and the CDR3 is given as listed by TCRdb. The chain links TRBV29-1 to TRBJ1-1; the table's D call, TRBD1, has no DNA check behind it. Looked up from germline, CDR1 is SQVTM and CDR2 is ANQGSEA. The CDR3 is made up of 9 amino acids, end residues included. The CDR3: CSVRTGTNS.

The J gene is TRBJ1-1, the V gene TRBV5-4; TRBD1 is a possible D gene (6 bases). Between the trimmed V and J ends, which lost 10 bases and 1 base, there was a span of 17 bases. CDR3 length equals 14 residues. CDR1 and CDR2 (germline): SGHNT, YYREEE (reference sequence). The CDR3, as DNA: TGTGCCGTATCTACCCAGGGGCAGAACACTGAAGCTTTCTTT. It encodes CAVSTQGQNTEAFF.

CDR3 bases: TGCAGTGCTAGAGAGTCTAGCGGGAGATCCTACGAGCAGTACTTC. Translation gives CSARESSGRSYEQYF. The V gene is TRBV20-1, the J gene TRBJ2-7; 10 bases agree with TRBD2. The CDR3 length is 15 residues. Germline V CDR1 and CDR2: DFQATT, SNEGSKA (reference sequence). The ends lost 0 bases at V and 1 base at J; junction bases unmatched: 3.

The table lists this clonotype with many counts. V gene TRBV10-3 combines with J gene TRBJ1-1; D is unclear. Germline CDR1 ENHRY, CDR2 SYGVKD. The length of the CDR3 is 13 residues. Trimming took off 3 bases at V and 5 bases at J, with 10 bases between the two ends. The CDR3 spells CAISEDRRTEAFF. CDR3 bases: TGTGCCATCAGTGAAGACCGAAGGACTGAAGCTTTCTTT.

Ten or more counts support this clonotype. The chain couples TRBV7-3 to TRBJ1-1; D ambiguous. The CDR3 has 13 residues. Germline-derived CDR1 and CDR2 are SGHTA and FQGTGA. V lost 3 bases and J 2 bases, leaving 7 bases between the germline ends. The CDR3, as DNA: TGTGCCAGCAGCTTTACTTCAAACACTGAAGCTTTCTTT. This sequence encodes CASSFTSNTEAFF. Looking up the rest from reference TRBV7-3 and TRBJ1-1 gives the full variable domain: GAGVSQTPSNKVTEKGKYVELRCDPISGHTALYWYRQSLGQGPEFLIYFQGTGAADDSGLPNDRFFAVRPEGSVSTLKIQRTERGDSAVYLCASSFTSNTEAFFGQGTRLTVV.

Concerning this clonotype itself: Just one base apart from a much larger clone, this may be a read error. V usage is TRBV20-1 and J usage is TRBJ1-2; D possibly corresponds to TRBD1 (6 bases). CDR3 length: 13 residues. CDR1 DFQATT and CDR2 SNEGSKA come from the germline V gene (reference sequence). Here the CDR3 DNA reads TGCAGTGCACAACAGGGCCAAAGGAGGGGCTCCACCTTC. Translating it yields CSAQQGQRRGSTF.

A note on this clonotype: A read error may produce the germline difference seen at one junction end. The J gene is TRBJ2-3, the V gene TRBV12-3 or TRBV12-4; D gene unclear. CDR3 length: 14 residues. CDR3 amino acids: CAISVDPTTDTQYF. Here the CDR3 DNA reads TGTGCCATCAGTGTGGATCCAACGACGGATACGCAGTATTTT.

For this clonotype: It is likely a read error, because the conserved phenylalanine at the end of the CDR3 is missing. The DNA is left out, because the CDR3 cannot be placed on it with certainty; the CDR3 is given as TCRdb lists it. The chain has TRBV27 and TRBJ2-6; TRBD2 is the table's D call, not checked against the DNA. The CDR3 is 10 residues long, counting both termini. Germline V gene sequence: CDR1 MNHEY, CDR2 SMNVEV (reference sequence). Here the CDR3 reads CASSFGLVNT.

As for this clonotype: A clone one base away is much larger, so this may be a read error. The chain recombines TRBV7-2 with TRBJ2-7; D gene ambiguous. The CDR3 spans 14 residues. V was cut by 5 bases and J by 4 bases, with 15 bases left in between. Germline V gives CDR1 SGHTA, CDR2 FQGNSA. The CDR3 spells CASSHTGGSYEQYF. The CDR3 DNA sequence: TGTGCCAGCAGCCACACTGGCGGATCATACGAGCAGTACTTC.

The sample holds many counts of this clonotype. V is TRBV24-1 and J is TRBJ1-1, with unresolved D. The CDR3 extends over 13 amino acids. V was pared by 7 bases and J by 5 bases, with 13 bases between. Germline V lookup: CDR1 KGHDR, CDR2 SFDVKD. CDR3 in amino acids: CATRSSSGTEAFF. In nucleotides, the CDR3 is TGTGCCACCAGGAGCTCGAGCGGAACTGAAGCTTTCTTT.